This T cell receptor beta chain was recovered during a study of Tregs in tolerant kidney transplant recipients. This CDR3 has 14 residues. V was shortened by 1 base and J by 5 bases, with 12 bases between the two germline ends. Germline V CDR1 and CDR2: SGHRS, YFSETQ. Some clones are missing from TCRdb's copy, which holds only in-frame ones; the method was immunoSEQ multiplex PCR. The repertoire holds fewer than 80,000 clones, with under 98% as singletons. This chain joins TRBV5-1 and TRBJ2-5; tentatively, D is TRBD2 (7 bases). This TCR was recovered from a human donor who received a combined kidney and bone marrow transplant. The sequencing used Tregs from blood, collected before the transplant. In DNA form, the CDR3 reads TGCGCCAGCAGCTTGACCCGGGGGGCGGAGACCCAGTACTTC. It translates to CASSLTRGAETQYF.